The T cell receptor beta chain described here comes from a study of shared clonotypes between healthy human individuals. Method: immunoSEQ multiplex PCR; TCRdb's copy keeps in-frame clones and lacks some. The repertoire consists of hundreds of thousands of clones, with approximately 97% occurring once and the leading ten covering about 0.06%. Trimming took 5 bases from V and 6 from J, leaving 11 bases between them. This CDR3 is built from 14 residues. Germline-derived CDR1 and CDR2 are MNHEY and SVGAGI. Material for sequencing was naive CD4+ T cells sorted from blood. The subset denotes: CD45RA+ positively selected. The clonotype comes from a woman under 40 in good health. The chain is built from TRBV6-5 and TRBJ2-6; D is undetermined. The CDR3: CASSKGPVANVLTF. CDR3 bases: TGTGCCAGCAGTAAAGGACCGGTGGCCAACGTCCTGACTTTC.